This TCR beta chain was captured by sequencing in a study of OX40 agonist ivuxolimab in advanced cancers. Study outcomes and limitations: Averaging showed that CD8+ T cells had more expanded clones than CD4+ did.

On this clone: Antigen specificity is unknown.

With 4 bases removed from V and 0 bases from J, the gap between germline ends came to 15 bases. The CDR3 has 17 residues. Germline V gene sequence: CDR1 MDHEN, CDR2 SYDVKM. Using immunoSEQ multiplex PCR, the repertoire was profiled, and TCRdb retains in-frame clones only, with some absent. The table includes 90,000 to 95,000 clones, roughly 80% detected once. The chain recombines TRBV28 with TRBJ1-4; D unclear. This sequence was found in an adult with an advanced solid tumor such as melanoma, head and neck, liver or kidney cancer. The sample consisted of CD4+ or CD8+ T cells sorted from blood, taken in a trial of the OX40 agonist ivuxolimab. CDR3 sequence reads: CASSSPAAPATNEKLFF. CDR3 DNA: TGTGCCAGCAGTTCCCCCGCGGCCCCCGCAACTAATGAAAAACTGTTTTTT.